These 32 T cell receptor beta chains came from one sample sequenced in a study of beta chain features in type 1 diabetes. Overall study findings and caveats: All four CD4+ subsets from Type 1 diabetes patients carried moderately but significantly shorter TCRB CDR3s.

No antigens are known for them. TCRB transcripts that were expressed got sequenced, as all of the isolated RNA had been reverse transcribed. Sequencing used immunoSEQ multiplex PCR; TCRdb keeps in-frame clones, though not all of them. The sample shows about 370,000 clones, 8.5% to 10% of them seen only once. Material: central memory CD4+ T cells from blood. Receptors originate from a man aged 25 to 40 with type 1 diabetes.

V and J are TRBV28 and TRBJ1-1; tentatively, D is TRBD1 (6 bases). The CDR3 extends over 12 amino acids. The V gene lost 5 bases and the J gene lost 11 bases, with 15 bases spanning the gap. Germline-derived CDR1 and CDR2 are MDHEN and SYDVKM. The CDR3 sequence: CASSVIRGQAFF. CDR3 nucleotides: TGTGCCAGCAGTGTGATCCGGGGGCAGGCTTTCTTT. Filled out from reference TRBV28 and TRBJ1-1, the complete variable domain reads DVKVTQSSRYLVKRTGEKVFLECVQDMDHENMFWYRQDPGLGLRLIYFSYDVKMKEKGDIPEGYSVSREKKERFSLILESASTNQTSMYLCASSVIRGQAFFGQGTRLTVV.

This rearrangement joins TRBV11-3 to TRBJ2-3; the D is unclear. The CDR3 is made up of 15 amino acids. V lost 1 base and J 1 base, leaving 9 bases between the germline ends. The germline gives CDR1 SGHNT, CDR2 YENEEA. CDR3 sequence reads: CASSLGSYRTDTQYF. The CDR3, as DNA: TGTGCCAGCAGCTTAGGCTCATACCGCACAGATACGCAGTATTTT.

This clone appeared once. Given the absence of the conserved phenylalanine or tryptophan at the CDR3 end, a read error is likely. V and J are TRBV5-1 and TRBJ1-1; TRBD1 is a possible D gene (5 bases). Germline V gene data show CDR1 as SGHRS and CDR2 as YFSETQ. CDR3 length: 15 residues. V was cut by 0 bases and J by 1 base, with 10 bases left in between. In DNA form, the CDR3 reads TGCGCCAGCAGCTTGGGGTCGCAGGGGAACACTGAAGCTTTCCTT. Translation gives CASSLGSQGNTEAFL.

This clone was counted a few times. The V and J genes are TRBV5-6 and TRBJ1-1; maybe TRBD1 (6 bases). Deletions cut 3 bases from V and 4 bases from J, with 13 bases between. CDR3 size: 14 residues. CDR1 is SGHDT and CDR2 is YYEEEE in the germline V gene. The CDR3 DNA sequence: TGTGCCAGCAGCTCCATTCAAGGGGGCACTGAAGCTTTCTTT. It yields the protein CASSSIQGGTEAFF.

This clone was detected many times. The V gene is TRBV19, the J gene TRBJ2-1; D call uncertain. Trimming pared 2 bases from V and 5 bases from J, leaving 7 bases between. Germline V gene lookup returns CDR1 LNHDA and CDR2 SQIVND (reference sequence). The CDR3 is 13 amino acids. CDR3 residues: CASSIWPDNEQFF. In DNA, the CDR3 is TGTGCCAGTAGTATATGGCCCGACAATGAGCAGTTCTTC.

This clone was found many times. The chain links TRBV18 to TRBJ1-2; D remains ambiguous. Deletions cut 3 bases from V and 3 bases from J, with 8 bases between. CDR1 is KGHSH, CDR2 LQKENI, per germline. The CDR3 consists of 13 residues. CDR3 amino acids: CASSPDMDYGYTF. The DNA of the CDR3 is TGTGCCAGCTCACCCGACATGGACTATGGCTACACCTTC.

The rearrangement uses TRBV19 and TRBJ2-2, with TRBD1 matching over 7 bases. After removal of 3 bases from V and 4 bases from J, the junction contained 11 bases not matched to a gene. The CDR3 contains 17 residues. Germline CDR1 reads LNHDA; CDR2 reads SQIVND (reference sequence). The CDR3 DNA is TGTGCCAGTAGTATCCCCGGGACAGCAGCGCCCACCGGGGAGCTGTTTTTT. Its protein is CASSIPGTAAPTGELFF.

This clone was counted only a few times. Other DNA sequences in this specimen translate into the identical CDR3. The CDR3 loop reads CASSLGASGSGTDTQYF. The CDR3 nucleotides are TGTGCCAGCAGCTTAGGGGCTAGCGGGAGCGGTACAGATACGCAGTATTTT. This chain links TRBV7-6 with TRBJ2-3; 10 nucleotides agree with TRBD2. With 1 base clipped from V and 3 bases from J, the junction kept 7 bases outside the gene matches. Per germline, CDR1 SGHVS and CDR2 FNYEAQ. There are 17 residues in the CDR3.

This clone has a handful of counts. The chain recombines TRBV6-4 with TRBJ2-7; 7 nucleotides line up with TRBD1. The CDR3 is made up of 10 amino acids. The germline V gene has CDR1 MRHNA and CDR2 SNTAGT. Unmatched junction bases numbered 0, after V lost 6 bases and J lost 7 bases. CDR3 residues: CASRDREQYF. CDR3 DNA sequence: TGTGCCAGCAGGGACAGGGAGCAGTACTTC.

This clone appeared a few times. The rearrangement joins TRBV28 to TRBJ2-1; 11 bases align to TRBD1. Germline CDR1 and CDR2: MDHEN and SYDVKM. CDR3 size: 16 residues. The V segment lost 8 bases and the J segment 9 bases; nucleotides outside the gene matches: 15. CDR3 in DNA: TGTGCCAGCGGTTCAACCGGGACAGGGGGAGGGGGTGAGCAGTTCTTC. Encoded protein: CASGSTGTGGGGEQFF.

Concerning this clone itself: At one end the junction does not follow the germline gene, possibly because of a read error. V and J are TRBV2 and TRBJ2-3, with D unresolved. The CDR3 has 14 amino acids. Germline-derived CDR1 and CDR2 are SNHLY and FYNNEI. For the CDR3, the DNA is TGTGCCAGCAGTGGGTCATACGGCACAGATACGCAGTGTTTT. Its translation is CASSGSYGTDTQCF. Full variable domain (outside the CDR3, taken from reference TRBV2 and TRBJ2-3): EPEVTQTPSHQVTQMGQEVILRCVPISNHLYFYWYRQILGQKVEFLVSFYNNEISEKSEIFDDQFSVERPDGSNFTLKIRSTKLEDSAMYFCASSGSYGTDTQCFGPGTRLTVL.

This clone was observed a few times. This chain connects TRBV28 to TRBJ2-7, with D possibly TRBD1 on 6 matching bases. Trimming shortened V by 11 bases and J by 5 bases, and 16 bases separated the two germline ends. CDR3 length: 12 residues. CDR1 and CDR2 from the germline V gene are MDHEN and SYDVKM. This chain's CDR3 is CASRTALHEQYF. CDR3 bases: TGTGCCTCACGGACAGCCCTCCACGAGCAGTACTTC. The complete variable domain, with remaining parts taken from reference TRBV28 and TRBJ2-7, reads DVKVTQSSRYLVKRTGEKVFLECVQDMDHENMFWYRQDPGLGLRLIYFSYDVKMKEKGDIPEGYSVSREKKERFSLILESASTNQTSMYLCASRTALHEQYFGPGTRLTVT.

This chain links TRBV4-3 with TRBJ1-2; D not certain. Germline loops: CDR1 LGHNA, CDR2 YSLEER. CDR3 length equals 15 residues. Trimming shortened V by 1 base and J by 4 bases, and 13 bases separated the two germline ends. In DNA form, the CDR3 reads TGCGCCAGCAGCCAAGTAGGGAACTCTCTCTATGGCTACACCTTC. It encodes CASSQVGNSLYGYTF.

The chain is built from TRBV28 and TRBJ1-5, with TRBD1 as a possible D gene (6 bases). Germline CDR1 and CDR2: MDHEN and SYDVKM. Trimming pared 6 bases from V and 6 bases from J, leaving 18 bases between. The CDR3 spans 15 residues. For the CDR3, the DNA is TGTGCCAGCAGCCCGGGCGGAGGGGGGGCTCAGCCCCAGCATTTT. This encodes CASSPGGGGAQPQHF.

This chain joins TRBV5-1 and TRBJ2-7, with no clear D. V was trimmed by 2 bases and J by 0 bases, leaving 9 bases between them. Germline CDR1 is SGHRS and CDR2 is YFSETQ. This CDR3 has 14 amino acids. As DNA, the CDR3 is TGCGCCAGCAGCTTAGGGCAGGACTCCTACGAGCAGTACTTC. It yields the protein CASSLGQDSYEQYF.

This clone was picked up many times. The genes are TRBV5-4 and TRBJ1-1; TRBD1 might be the D (5 bases). This CDR3 contains 13 residues. Trimming left V 4 bases short and J 1 base short, with 8 bases between. Germline CDR1 reads SGHNT; CDR2 reads YYREEE (reference sequence). CDR3 sequence: CASSGDRNTEAFF. The CDR3 nucleotides are TGTGCCAGCAGCGGTGACAGGAACACTGAAGCTTTCTTT.

This clone has only a few counts. The chain has TRBV11-1 and TRBJ1-3; D possibly corresponds to TRBD1 (6 bases). CDR3 size: 15 residues. From germline, CDR1 is SGHAT and CDR2 FQDESV (reference sequence). V lost 4 bases and J 0 bases, leaving 10 bases between the germline ends. CDR3 bases: TGTGCCAGCAGCTCCACAGGGTACTCTGGAAACACCATATATTTT. It translates to CASSSTGYSGNTIYF.

This clone was found a few times. For the CDR3, the DNA is TGTGCCTGGAATCAGGGGTACCAAGAGACCCAGTACTTC. Amino acids: CAWNQGYQETQYF. This chain uses TRBV30 with TRBJ2-5; perhaps TRBD1 as D (6 bases). Germline V CDR1 and CDR2: GTSNPN, SVGIG (reference sequence). Trimming took off 4 bases at V and 0 bases at J, with 9 bases between the two ends. The CDR3 runs 13 residues.

This clone showed up just a few times. CDR3: CASSYGGPTDTQYF. CDR3 in DNA: TGTGCCAGCTCTTACGGGGGGCCCACAGATACGCAGTATTTT. The rearrangement links TRBV18 to TRBJ2-3; D perhaps matches TRBD2 (7 bases). CDR3 length: 14 amino acids. Germline CDR1 reads KGHSH; CDR2 reads LQKENI. The ends were cut back, 6 bases at V and 2 bases at J, with 12 bases in the middle. Full variable domain (missing parts from reference TRBV18 and TRBJ2-3): NAGVMQNPRHLVRRRGQEARLRCSPMKGHSHVYWYRQLPEEGLKFMVYLQKENIIDESGMPKERFSAEFPKEGPSILRIQQVVRGDSAAYFCASSYGGPTDTQYFGPGTRLTVL.

This clone was detected many times. The same CDR3 is also encoded by other DNA sequences in this sample. V usage is TRBV7-9 and J usage is TRBJ2-3; no reliable D call. The CDR3 covers 11 residues. The V gene's germline CDR1 is SEHNR and CDR2 FQNEAQ (reference sequence). V was clipped by 5 bases and J by 3 bases, with 3 bases between them. The CDR3 spells CASSRTDTQYF. CDR3 sequence (DNA): TGTGCCAGCAGCCGAACAGATACGCAGTATTTT.

Concerning this clone itself: This sample includes further DNA sequences coding for the same CDR3. The chain is built from TRBV19 and TRBJ2-2; 12 nucleotides agree with TRBD1. There are 16 residues in the CDR3. Losses at the gene ends were 3 bases for V and 4 bases for J; bases not matched to a gene: 3. Germline CDR1 LNHDA, CDR2 SQIVND (reference sequence). CDR3 bases: TGTGCCAGTAGTATGGGACAGGGGGCGGGCACCGGGGAGCTGTTTTTT. The encoded protein is CASSMGQGAGTGELFF.

There are a few counts of this clone. This chain joins TRBV9 and TRBJ1-1; D not certain. There are 15 residues in the CDR3. Germline V CDR1 and CDR2: SGDLS, YYNGEE. Trimming left V 0 bases short and J 0 bases short, with 9 bases between. The CDR3: CASSVGGAMNTEAFF. The CDR3 DNA follows: TGTGCCAGCAGCGTAGGAGGAGCCATGAACACTGAAGCTTTCTTT.

This clone was counted many times. The chain couples TRBV10-3 to TRBJ2-1; D tentatively fits TRBD1 or TRBD2 (5 bases each). Per the germline V gene, CDR1 is ENHRY and CDR2 is SYGVKD. The length of the CDR3 is 12 residues. The V end was cut by 7 bases, the J end by 7 bases, with 11 bases between. CDR3 in DNA: TGTGCCATCACGAGGGGTGCAAATGAGCAGTTCTTC. Translating it yields CAITRGANEQFF.

The table lists this clone with a few counts. The chain carries TRBV5-4 and TRBJ2-7; TRBD2 matches 7 bases. Germline-derived CDR1 and CDR2 are SGHNT and YYREEE (reference sequence). The V gene end was trimmed by 4 bases and the J gene end by 2 bases; junction bases not matched to a gene: 6. The CDR3 is made up of 14 amino acids. This chain's CDR3 is CASSPPGRTYEQYF. CDR3 coding DNA: TGTGCCAGCAGCCCGCCCGGGAGGACCTACGAGCAGTACTTC.

The chain joins TRBV28 to TRBJ2-5; D is uncertain. Germline CDR1 and CDR2: MDHEN and SYDVKM. V was trimmed by 2 bases and J by 5 bases, leaving 15 bases between them. This CDR3 region has 15 residues. CDR3 residues: CASSLALGVGETQYF. The CDR3 DNA is TGTGCCAGCAGTTTAGCCCTTGGGGTGGGCGAGACCCAGTACTTC.

This clone was picked up a small number of times. The chain recombines TRBV18 with TRBJ1-5; D call uncertain. This CDR3 contains 14 residues. The germline CDR1 and CDR2 sequences are KGHSH and LQKENI. V was shortened by 3 bases and J by 3 bases, with 9 bases between the two germline ends. This CDR3 reads CASSPGGDNQPQHF. CDR3 sequence (DNA): TGTGCCAGCTCACCGGGTGGGGACAATCAGCCCCAGCATTTT. Drawing the rest from reference TRBV18 and TRBJ1-5, the complete variable domain is NAGVMQNPRHLVRRRGQEARLRCSPMKGHSHVYWYRQLPEEGLKFMVYLQKENIIDESGMPKERFSAEFPKEGPSILRIQQVVRGDSAAYFCASSPGGDNQPQHFGDGTRLSIL.

V is TRBV30 and J is TRBJ2-5; no definite D call. CDR1 is GTSNPN and CDR2 is SVGIG in the germline V gene (reference sequence). V lost 3 bases to trimming and J lost 5 bases, with 13 bases between them. This CDR3 is built from 13 residues. The CDR3 nucleotides read TGTGCCTGGAGGGTGACCTCGACCGAGACCCAGTACTTC. Amino acids: CAWRVTSTETQYF.

CDR3 sequence (DNA): TGTGCCAGCAGTTCGGGACAGGGGGCTTTAACTTTCTTT. Its translation is CASSSGQGALTFF. The chain carries TRBV28 and TRBJ1-1; 12 positions match TRBD1. The germline V gene has CDR1 MDHEN and CDR2 SYDVKM. This CDR3 has 13 residues. With V trimmed by 4 bases and J by 12 bases, 6 bases remained unmatched.

V and J are TRBV4-2 and TRBJ2-1; 14 positions agree with TRBD2. The CDR3 spans 17 residues. CDR1 and CDR2 (germline): LGHNA, YNFKEQ. V dropped 5 bases and J dropped 10; count of bases not matched to a gene: 13. CDR3 DNA: TGTGCCAGCAGCGGGACTAGCGGGAGTCCCCCAATCGGGGAGCAGTTCTTC. This translates into CASSGTSGSPPIGEQFF.

Ten or more counts support this clone. CDR3 sequence: CASSEGKGRGGYTF. CDR3 nucleotide sequence: TGTGCCAGCAGTGAAGGAAAGGGCCGAGGAGGCTACACCTTC. The V and J genes are TRBV6-1 and TRBJ1-2, with D unresolved. V lost 1 base and J 8 bases, leaving 14 bases between the germline ends. The CDR3 length is 14 residues. From germline, CDR1 is MNHNS and CDR2 SASEGT.

This clone was seen a handful of times. This chain connects TRBV28 to TRBJ1-5, with TRBD1 matching over 7 bases. This CDR3 comprises 15 residues. With V trimmed by 3 bases and J by 5 bases, 7 bases remained unmatched. The germline gives CDR1 MDHEN, CDR2 SYDVKM. The CDR3 sequence is CASSFSDRVYQPQHF. CDR3 sequence (DNA): TGTGCCAGCAGTTTCAGCGACAGGGTTTATCAGCCCCAGCATTTT.

The J gene is TRBJ2-1, the V gene TRBV11-2, with 8 bases identical to TRBD2. V was pared by 6 bases and J by 0 bases, with 7 bases of the junction left unmatched. This CDR3 spans 16 amino acids. Germline V gives CDR1 SGHAT, CDR2 FQNNGV. CDR3 DNA sequence: TGTGCCAGCAGGTCAACTAGCGGAAGCTCCTACAATGAGCAGTTCTTC. The encoded protein is CASRSTSGSSYNEQFF.